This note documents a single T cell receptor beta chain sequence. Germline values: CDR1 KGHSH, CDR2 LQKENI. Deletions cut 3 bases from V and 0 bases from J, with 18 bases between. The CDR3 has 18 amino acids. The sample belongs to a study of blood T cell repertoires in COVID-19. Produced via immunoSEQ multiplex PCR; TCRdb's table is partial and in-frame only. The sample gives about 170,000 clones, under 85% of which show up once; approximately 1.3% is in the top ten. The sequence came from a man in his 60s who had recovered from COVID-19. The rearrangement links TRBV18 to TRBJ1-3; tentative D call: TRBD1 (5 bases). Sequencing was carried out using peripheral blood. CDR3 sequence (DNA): TGTGCCAGCTCACCGTCGACAGTGGGCTTAAGCTCTGGAAACACCATATATTTT. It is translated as CASSPSTVGLSSGNTIYF.